The rows below give T cell receptor beta chains drawn from one sample of a study of response to subunit inactivated influenza vaccine. TCRdb re-called the RT-PCR reads through MiXCR, storing one row per CDR3 protein. Found here are 500,000 to 550,000 distinct CDR3 sequences, approximately 7.6% of them singletons; the top ten hold 10% to 15%. Sequencing used PBMCs from blood, obtained less than 25 months after vaccination. The receptors stem from a man between 50 and 70 years old who received an inactivated influenza vaccine. CDR3s include the opening cysteine and the closing phenylalanine or tryptophan. Each record gives: CDR3 protein, J gene, V gene.

CASSELQGHEQYF,TRBJ2-7,TRBV14
CASTLAGGNTEAFF,TRBJ1-1,TRBV3-1
CAISREGTGELFF,TRBJ2-2,TRBV10-3
CASSQVGGPSEQFF,TRBJ2-1,TRBV3-1
CASRDPRPAGNEQYF,TRBJ2-7,TRBV6-2/TRBV6-3
CASSPDGYYEQYF,TRBJ2-7,TRBV7-9
CASSYFGQSQETQYF,TRBJ2-5,TRBV5-5
CASRGTAWNNEQFF,TRBJ2-1,TRBV12-3/TRBV12-4
CASKDSTPKNIQYF,TRBJ2-4,TRBV10-3
CASSPLAGVKNEQFF,TRBJ2-1,TRBV27
CASSYSTSVETQYF,TRBJ2-5,TRBV6-5
CASSLVPRSSGNTIYF,TRBJ1-3,TRBV7-6
CASSYRDGDSTDTQYF,TRBJ2-3,TRBV11-1
CASSLDPDSGANVLTF,TRBJ2-6,TRBV5-1
CASSPGNTDTQYF,TRBJ2-3,TRBV18
CASSTRHTAAYEQYF,TRBJ2-7,TRBV3-1
CAISENGLAGTDTQYF,TRBJ2-3,TRBV10-3
CASSLWKTHEQYF,TRBJ2-7,TRBV7-2
CCARDRQVGSVGTEAFF,TRBJ1-1,TRBV20-1
CASSQGTGVRLKLFF,TRBJ1-4,TRBV4-3
CSASSDGGSTEAFF,TRBJ1-1,TRBV20-1
CASSQDRGVGYTF,TRBJ1-2,TRBV6-6
CASSIGQGAGEKLFF,TRBJ1-4,TRBV12-3/TRBV12-4
CSATPGGRLDTQYF,TRBJ2-3,TRBV20-1
CASSHEGGYNSPLHF,TRBJ1-6,TRBV6-5
CASSYDRVTQETQYF,TRBJ2-5,TRBV12-3/TRBV12-4
CASSPRQGGTQYF,TRBJ2-5,TRBV7-2
CASRITGQGMAREQYF,TRBJ2-7,TRBV7-8
CSVEAGRSKSEQYF,TRBJ2-7,TRBV29-1